By its share, the clone carrying this T cell receptor beta chain is medium-sized. Its antigen is undetermined. The data stem from a study of T and B cells in COVID-19 patients. BIOMED2 TRB-A/B primer pools were used in multiplex TRB PCR. MiXCR, applied by TCRdb to the multiplex PCR reads, yields one record per CDR3 protein. The table shows around 16,000 distinct CDR3 sequences, with under 35% occurring only once. Study results and caveats: The recovered cohort had thousands of exclusive TCR clusters, including around 31 low generation probability clusters.

From blood, about 220-500 ng of genomic DNA served as TRB template. Trimming at V came to 4 bases and at J to 1 base, leaving 3 bases not matched to a gene. Germline-derived CDR1 and CDR2 are SGHNT and YYREEE (reference sequence). The CDR3 is 15 residues long. The clonotype originates from a human donor who had recovered from COVID-19. The chain links TRBV5-4 to TRBJ2-7; 12 nucleotides align to TRBD2. Source material: blood. The CDR3 protein is CASSPTSGGSYEQYF. For the CDR3, the DNA is TGTGCCAGCAGCCCTACTAGCGGGGGGTCCTACGAGCAGTACTTC.